Below, 11 T cell receptor beta chains from the same sample are listed, as sequenced in a study of OX40 agonist ivuxolimab in advanced cancers. The protocol was immunoSEQ multiplex PCR, while the TCRdb copy is restricted to in-frame clones and leaves out a portion. The sample records about 120,000 clones, approximately 92% being singletons. The specimen was CD4+ or CD8+ T cells sorted from blood, collected in a trial of the OX40 agonist ivuxolimab. The receptors were gathered from an adult with an advanced solid tumor such as melanoma, head and neck, liver or kidney cancer.

The V call is TRBV10-1, the J call TRBJ2-2; D remains ambiguous. Trimming pared 3 bases from V and 4 bases from J, leaving 6 bases between. The V gene's germline CDR1 is WNHNN and CDR2 SYGVQD (reference sequence). The CDR3 has 13 residues. As DNA, the CDR3 is TGCGCCAGCAGTGACTATTCCACCGGGGAGCTGTTTTTT. The encoded protein is CASSDYSTGELFF.

This clone was seen more than once but under ten times. The chain recombines TRBV6-5 with TRBJ1-2; D is possibly TRBD1 (5 bases). The CDR3 totals 13 residues. Trimming took 6 bases from V and 1 from J, leaving 9 bases between them. CDR1 and CDR2 from the germline V gene are MNHEY and SVGAGI. The CDR3 protein is CASSRQINYGYTF. CDR3 DNA sequence: TGTGCCAGCAGCCGACAGATTAACTATGGCTACACCTTC.

This chain uses TRBV7-6 with TRBJ2-5; D could derive from TRBD1 or TRBD2 (5 bases each). V was trimmed by 0 bases and J by 2 bases, leaving 16 bases between them. Germline CDR1 reads SGHVS; CDR2 reads FNYEAQ. The CDR3 has 17 amino acids. CDR3 bases: TGTGCCAGCAGCTTAGCCCGAGGGGTGGGTGGTCAAGAGACCCAGTACTTC. This encodes CASSLARGVGGQETQYF.

The CDR3: CASTYPGGWIEFF. In DNA, the CDR3 is TGTGCCAGCACCTACCCTGGGGGCTGGATTGAGTTCTTC. This chain links TRBV7-2 with TRBJ2-1, with D perhaps TRBD1 (6 bases). The CDR3 consists of 13 residues. CDR1 is SGHTA and CDR2 is FQGNSA in the germline V gene. The V end was cut by 7 bases, the J end by 14 bases, with 21 bases between.

The V call is TRBV11-2, the J call TRBJ2-7, with 10 bases fitting TRBD2. The V segment lost 1 base and the J segment 7 bases; nucleotides outside the gene matches: 7. The CDR3 is made up of 15 amino acids. Germline V gene lookup returns CDR1 SGHAT and CDR2 FQNNGV. Written as DNA, the CDR3 is TGTGCCAGCAGCTTAGCGCGGCTAGCGGGAGAGGAGCAGTACTTC. It is translated as CASSLARLAGEEQYF.

J is TRBJ2-3 and V is TRBV14, with 13 bases matching TRBD2. There are 18 residues in the CDR3. Germline V lookup: CDR1 SGHDN, CDR2 FVKESK. The junction had 7 bases not matched to a gene; V was cut back by 1 base and J by 3 bases. CDR3 in DNA: TGTGCCAGCAGCCAAGCCCTGACTAGCGGGGGGTCGACAGATACGCAGTATTTT. Encoded protein: CASSQALTSGGSTDTQYF. The full variable domain, its missing parts supplied by reference TRBV14 and TRBJ2-3, is EAGVTQFPSHSVIEKGQTVTLRCDPISGHDNLYWYRRVMGKEIKFLLHFVKESKQDESGMPNNRFLAERTGGTYSTLKVQPAELEDSGVYFCASSQALTSGGSTDTQYFGPGTRLTVL.

V gene TRBV7-2 combines with J gene TRBJ2-5; D not resolved. CDR3 length: 17 amino acids. Germline assignment: CDR1 SGHTA and CDR2 FQGNSA. V was shortened by 0 bases and J by 2 bases, with 16 bases between the two germline ends. The CDR3 DNA is TGTGCCAGCAGCTTAGCGGCCACAAGCAGCCCACAAGAGACCCAGTACTTC. It specifies CASSLAATSSPQETQYF.

This clone was observed a single time. One end of the junction varies from germline; a read error may be responsible. The CDR3 nucleotides read TGTGCCAGCAGCTTGCGTCCTCAGGGGTATAGTTCACCCCTCCACTTT. This translates into CASSLRPQGYSSPLHF. The chain is built from TRBV5-4 and TRBJ1-6, with a tentative D call TRBD1 (6 bases). The CDR3 spans 16 residues. CDR1 SGHNT and CDR2 YYREEE come from the germline V gene (reference sequence).

V and J are TRBV5-4 and TRBJ2-2; D gene uncertain. Germline CDR1 reads SGHNT; CDR2 reads YYREEE (reference sequence). Trimming shortened V by 2 bases and J by 0 bases, and 8 bases separated the two germline ends. The CDR3 loop spans 15 amino acids. CDR3 residues: CASSFATSNTGELFF. In DNA form, the CDR3 reads TGTGCCAGCAGCTTCGCAACTTCGAACACCGGGGAGCTGTTTTTT.

In DNA, the CDR3 is TGTGCCTGGAGGTTCCAGACAGGGTCAGGGGTGTGGGGCTACACCTTC. The encoded protein is CAWRFQTGSGVWGYTF. The V gene is TRBV30, the J gene TRBJ1-2; TRBD1 matches at 7 bases. Germline V gene data show CDR1 as GTSNPN and CDR2 as SVGIG (reference sequence). This CDR3 is 16 amino acids long. The V and J ends lost 3 bases and 8 bases, in that order; junction bases with no gene match: 18.

V gene TRBV7-9 combines with J gene TRBJ2-7; 7 nucleotides line up with TRBD2. Trimming removed 4 bases from V and 7 bases from J; junction bases left unmatched: 10. There are 14 residues in the CDR3. Germline lookup yields CDR1 SEHNR and CDR2 FQNEAQ (reference sequence). CDR3 sequence: CASSSAGTTKEQYF. The DNA for the CDR3 is TGTGCCAGCAGCTCAGCCGGGACTACTAAGGAGCAGTACTTC. The full variable domain, with the rest looked up from reference TRBV7-9 and TRBJ2-7, is DTGVSQNPRHKITKRGQNVTFRCDPISEHNRLYWYRQTLGQGPEFLTYFQNEAQLEKSRLLSDRFSAERPKGSFSTLEIQRTEQGDSAMYLCASSSAGTTKEQYFGPGTRLTVT.